This T cell receptor (beta chain) was obtained from a study of blood T cell repertoires in COVID-19. About the study: The United States, Italy and Spain were the sources of the acute and convalescent COVID-19 samples. PBMCs, B-cell-depleted T cells, or T cells were the source of the cDNA or gDNA that made up the material.

Under the authors' procedure: Amplification of reference gene primers provided the estimated nucleated cell counts. TCRdb keeps only in-frame clones here, not all; method: immunoSEQ multiplex PCR. The D gene and trimming were derived from the DNA, and the V and J assignments and clone size from that table. The table records roughly 260,000 clones, roughly 86% of them present only once. CDR3 length: 15 residues. From germline, CDR1 is ENHRY and CDR2 SYGVKD. The trim removed 6 bases at V and 0 bases at J, leaving 4 bases unmatched. The sequencing sample was made of peripheral blood. This clonotype was sampled from a woman in her 50s with acute or convalescent COVID-19. The V call is TRBV10-3, the J call TRBJ1-3; 8 nucleotides agree with TRBD1. The CDR3 here is CAISGQGFSGNTIYF. As DNA, the CDR3 is TGTGCCATCAGCGGACAGGGTTTCTCTGGAAACACCATATATTTT.